This T cell receptor (beta chain) was sequenced in a study of T cells in Graves' hyperthyroidism and ophthalmopathy. V dropped 6 bases and J dropped 6 bases, with 8 bases sitting between them. Germline assignment: CDR1 MNHEY and CDR2 SVGEGT. The CDR3 totals 11 residues. This clonotype was recorded many times. TCR beta CDR3 region amplification was performed from RNA transcripts. The TCR CDR3 was amplified in a first-round RT-PCR using the HTBI primer set. TCRdb reprocessed the multiplex PCR reads with MiXCR, giving one entry per CDR3 protein. In the table there are hundreds of thousands of distinct CDR3 sequences, 14% of which are singletons.

This sequence originates from a woman aged 18 to 35 with Graves' hyperthyroidism. The sequencing sample was made of blood. This rearrangement joins TRBV6-2 or TRBV6-3 to TRBJ1-1, with D unclear. This chain's CDR3 is CASRRSAEAFF. Here the CDR3 DNA reads TGTGCCAGCAGGAGGAGCGCTGAAGCTTTCTTT.